Listed here are 10 T cell receptor beta chains from one sample, sequenced in a study of T cells in Graves' hyperthyroidism and ophthalmopathy (dated by TCRdb to between 2018 and 2020). Libraries were made using multiplex PCR. Sequenced on an Illumina HiSeq 2000. The TCR beta CDR3 regions were amplified from the RNA transcripts. A first-round RT-PCR of the TCR CDR3 used the HTBI primer set with the Qiagen OneStep RT-PCR kit. TCRdb reworked the public reads: Q25 trimming with fastp, MiXCR clone assembly, productive beta chains retained. Rows with one shared CDR3 protein collapse into an entry with the most common genes and DNA. Here the sample has 300,000 to 350,000 distinct CDR3 sequences; roughly 17% occur a single time. The ten largest clones capture roughly 33% of the sample. The sample was blood. Receptors originate from a young man with Graves' hyperthyroidism.

There are many counts of this clonotype. The chain couples TRBV2 to TRBJ2-5; D is ambiguous. The CDR3 contains 11 residues. V was clipped by 6 bases and J by 5 bases, with 7 bases between them. Germline assignment: CDR1 SNHLY and CDR2 FYNNEI. CDR3 nucleotides: TGTGCCAGCAGCCCGACGGAGACCCAGTACTTC. Encoded protein: CASSPTETQYF.

This clonotype came up many times. V and J are TRBV7-9 and TRBJ2-5; D is ambiguous. CDR3 size: 12 residues. Trimming took off 4 bases at V and 5 bases at J, with 8 bases between the two ends. The V gene's germline CDR1 is SEHNR and CDR2 FQNEAQ (reference sequence). The CDR3 DNA sequence: TGTGCCAGCAGCTCGAATAGGGAGACCCAGTACTTC. It is translated as CASSSNRETQYF.

This clonotype was picked up many times. The chain employs TRBV6-2 or TRBV6-3 and TRBJ2-1; tentative D call: TRBD1 (5 bases). Germline CDR1 is MNHEY and CDR2 is SVGEGT. There are 16 residues in the CDR3. The germline V and J ends were trimmed by 10 bases and 0 bases, with 19 bases remaining between them. Here the CDR3 reads CATRGPSPSSYNEQFF. The CDR3 region has the DNA TGTGCCACTAGGGGCCCCTCCCCTAGCTCCTACAATGAGCAGTTCTTC.

V gene TRBV3-1 combines with J gene TRBJ2-5; TRBD1 matches at 8 bases. The V segment lost 5 bases and the J segment 1 base; nucleotides outside the gene matches: 6. This CDR3 region has 15 residues. The germline gives CDR1 LGHDT, CDR2 YNNKEL (reference sequence). Written as DNA, the CDR3 is TGTGCCAGCAGCGACAGGGGTGAGGCCCAAGAGACCCAGTACTTC. It codes for CASSDRGEAQETQYF.

This chain uses TRBV6-1 with TRBJ1-2; the D gene is possibly TRBD1 (5 bases). The germline V gene has CDR1 MNHNS and CDR2 SASEGT. The CDR3 sequence is 13 residues long. Trimming removed 1 base from V and 5 bases from J, with 8 bases in between. The CDR3 nucleotides read TGTGCCAGCAGTGAAGGGACACTTTATGGCTACACCTTC. Amino acid sequence: CASSEGTLYGYTF.

This clonotype was recorded at least ten times. The chain joins TRBV5-5 to TRBJ2-1; D is unresolved. Deletions cut 2 bases from V and 5 bases from J, with 14 bases between. This CDR3 contains 15 residues. Germline values: CDR1 SGHKS, CDR2 YYEKEE (reference sequence). The chain's CDR3 is CASSFALRSNNEQFF. CDR3 nucleotides: TGTGCCAGCAGCTTCGCTCTCAGGTCAAACAATGAGCAGTTCTTC.

As regards this clonotype: A much larger clonotype is one base distant, so this may be a read error. V gene TRBV3-1 combines with J gene TRBJ2-2; 8 nucleotides match TRBD1. Germline loops: CDR1 LGHDT, CDR2 YNNKEL (reference sequence). CDR3 length: 16 residues. The V and J ends lost 5 bases and 5 bases, in that order; junction bases with no gene match: 10. The DNA of the CDR3 is TGTGCCAGCAGCAAAGTAGGACAGGGACCGACCGGGGAGCTGTTTTTT. This sequence encodes CASSKVGQGPTGELFF.

This clonotype was picked up many times. The chain is built from TRBV7-2 and TRBJ2-1; D gene uncertain. The germline CDR1 and CDR2 sequences are SGHTA and FQGNSA. The CDR3 runs 11 residues. The V and J ends lost 5 bases and 3 bases respectively, with 2 bases between them. DNA for the CDR3: TGTGCCAGCAGCAACTACAATGAGCAGTTCTTC. Protein: CASSNYNEQFF.

This clonotype was counted a few times. V gene TRBV29-1 combines with J gene TRBJ2-7, with a weak D call TRBD2 (5 bases). The germline CDR1 and CDR2 sequences are SQVTM and ANQGSEA. V dropped 6 bases and J dropped 0 bases, with 6 bases sitting between them. The CDR3 has 11 residues. The DNA for the CDR3 is TGCAGCGTCGGGATCTCCTACGAGCAGTACTTC. It codes for CSVGISYEQYF.

This clonotype was recorded many times. In nucleotides, the CDR3 is TGTGCCAGCAGCACGCAACTAGCGGGAGCTAATAAGGAGCAGTTCTTC. Translating it yields CASSTQLAGANKEQFF. This chain joins TRBV12-3 or TRBV12-4 and TRBJ2-1; 11 bases line up with TRBD2. The CDR3 is 16 residues long. With 6 bases clipped from V and 10 bases from J, the junction kept 14 bases outside the gene matches.